This T cell receptor beta chain appears in the sequencing data of a study of cytomegalovirus exposure and HLA in healthy donors (dated by TCRdb to the late 2010s). About the full investigation: According to an earlier analysis of around 600 of the donors, some 180 million T cells yielded over 100 million unique TCR beta sequences and around 300 Gb of sequence data. Donor age, sex, ethnicity and CMV serostatus were collected together with the repertoire data. Every repertoire in the discovery cohort had been generated on one and the same sequencing platform. An earlier analysis of 500 to 750 of the donors applied high-throughput TCR beta sequencing to assess whether each TCR beta V gene segment acted as functional or pseudogenic. About 320 gigabases of sequencing data and 70 million to 100 million unique TCR sequences were included in an early release covering about 600 HLA-typed donors. HLA typing included class I and class II loci at four-digit resolution. Among roughly 370 genotyped donors of the cohort, an average of around 240,000 unique TCR beta nucleotide sequences were sequenced per donor, around 18% of them non-productive. Among the approximately 430 genotyped donors, around 81% belonged to the genetic ancestry cluster associated with self-reported Caucasian donors. Rather than drawing on any new phenotypic data, the later analysis identified candidate immune exposures from TCR beta sequences and the way those sequences occurred across donors. To predict cytomegalovirus infection status, the study brought together high-throughput TCR immunosequencing, statistical association of individual TCRs with disease status, and machine learning. The aim of the study was to test whether cataloging public T cell receptors could identify signatures of past pathogen exposure. Using immunosequencing, the study profiled T cell repertoires from about 650 subjects and related those repertoires to cytomegalovirus serostatus. A later analysis re-examined previously published TCR beta repertoires from 500 to 700 donors and added high-resolution HLA genotyping to investigate patterns of TCR occurrence. The number of donors typed differed by locus, with about 629-640 for A, B, C, DRB1 and DQB1, more than 500 for DQA1, under 610 for DPA1, and 472 for DPB1. In addition to the first cohort of around 670 subjects, a separate validation cohort of 130 or so different subjects was used. A later genetic analysis took genome-wide SNP genotypes for about 60% of the roughly 670 donors and used that subset as a discovery cohort. A handful of DR-DQ haplotypes were handled as single units for association and clustering because linkage in the cohort was strong.

V has 1 base trimmed and J has 4 bases trimmed; junction bases matching no gene number 11. The CDR3 has 17 amino acids, counting the end cysteine and phenylalanine. Only the CDR3 part of the read is kept: 51 bases, read in frame from the first base. The germline V gene encodes CDR1 MDHEN and CDR2 SYDVKM. A note on this clone: Its antigen is currently not known. There are no base qualities to consult, and no much larger clone falls within one base.

Libraries were built with the immunoSEQ multiplex PCR assay. A mixture of 60 forward primers for TCR Vbeta segments and 13 reverse primers for TCR Jbeta segments was used in the multiplex PCR. A multiplex PCR assay on genomic DNA amplified the CDR3 region of rearranged TCR beta genes. Amplified TCR beta libraries were sequenced as 87-base-pair reads on the Illumina HiSeq System. As for how the authors treated the data: A later analysis counted approximately 74 million unique TCR beta chains across the 640 or so repertoires, and some 11 million of these chains were shared by at least two donors. Raw reads were error-corrected and collapsed into unique sequences by a nearest-neighbor algorithm in which closely related sequences were merged to remove PCR and sequencing errors. CDR3 sequences were aligned to IMGT reference sequences to assign V, D and J gene segments. Each retained sequence needed at least a six-nucleotide match to both a V gene segment and a J gene segment. Rearrangements were called productive when the CDR3 lacked stop codons and stayed in frame with V and J; all others were non-productive. CDR3 was defined by IMGT convention, running from the second conserved V-encoded cysteine to the conserved J-encoded phenylalanine. In an earlier analysis of roughly 610 of the donors, sequences lacking an unambiguous match to a single V gene segment were excluded. In an earlier analysis of 450 to 750 of the donors, a V segment was called functional when productive rearrangements were above 56.7%, and segregating when the standard deviation between donors exceeded 5%. A statistical classification framework was built for diagnosing cytomegalovirus status from the catalog of TCR beta chain sequences. In a later analysis, V and J genes were assigned by comparing TCR nucleotide sequences against IMGT/GENE-DB human TR gene sequences. The TCRdist pipeline was used in a later analysis to assign CDR3 sequences and most-parsimonious VDJ recombination scenarios. In a later analysis, each TCR beta chain was defined by its CDR3 amino acid sequence together with its V-gene family, and reads without a unique V-gene family were excluded. As a way to deal with suspected cross-contamination and a sequencing artifact, a later analysis dropped hundreds of nucleotide sequences that were highly shared and had low generation probability. For each public chain, a later analysis derived a clonal expansion index from normalized ranks of inferred template counts within each repertoire. A later analysis computed generation probabilities with a VDJ recombination model fitted to out-of-frame rearrangements, and checked the results against IGoR. A later analysis scored TCR-TCR, TCR-HLA and TCR-CMV co-occurrence with hypergeometric tests, applying a repertoire-size bias correction to TCR pairs. A later analysis estimated false discovery rates by permuting HLA or CMV assignments 20 times. In a later analysis, co-occurring TCRs were grouped using DBSCAN, and TCRdist sequence similarity was added for clustering within HLA-allele-positive subsets. Co-occurrence clustering excluded repertoires with fewer than 30,000 or more than 120,000 public chains, plus five with anomalous nucleotide sharing. Entries here come from immuneACCESS through TCRdb and include only in-frame sequences with V and J called. Some clones fail to appear in such tables; in the studies checked, an unresolved V gene covers under half of the shortfall, and the cause of the remainder is unknown. V, J and clone size derive from that table, while D and trimming were established from the DNA sequence. The table for this sample lists about 160,000 clones; 70% to 80% of them were counted only once. The ten largest clones add up to 2% to 2.5% of the sample.

The cohort consisted of 600 to 750 healthy bone marrow donors. Cohort members were all nominally healthy when sampled, although unrecorded immune exposures were likely present. The donor was CMV seronegative and belonged to the group of several hundred seronegative cohort members. A peripheral blood sample was collected from each donor, and TCR beta sequencing was performed on peripheral blood mononuclear cells. Genomic DNA extraction from the blood cell samples was performed with the Qiagen DNeasy Blood Extraction Kit. The paper's findings and limits, for the study overall: Because HLA typing was unavailable for some donors at each locus, only the typed subset was used in association tests. The authors suggested that the approach could potentially be extended to other disease states and immunological phenotypes. A later genetic analysis associated a missense DCLRE1C variant with V-gene and J-gene trimming of TCR beta chains, and an independent cohort replicated the association. According to a later analysis, TCR association rates differed among HLA loci, with DRB1 alleles showing the most associated TCRs and HLA-C alleles showing the fewest. The classifier was reported to diagnose cytomegalovirus status with high specificity and sensitivity in both the original cohort and the validation cohort. The study listed 150 to 200 TCR beta chains as associated with cytomegalovirus. According to a later analysis, parvovirus B19, influenza, CMV and Epstein-Barr virus appeared linked to several top co-occurrence clusters. When HLA alleles, especially DR and DQ, strongly co-occurred, attributing TCR associations to individual alleles was difficult. According to a later genetic analysis, donors in an Asian-associated ancestry cluster had fewer N-insertions in productive TCRs than the roughly 670-donor mean. Correlated functional status among segregating V segments might reflect linkage disequilibrium, but an unknown experimental factor could not be ruled out. A further reported finding was that TCR beta sequences accurately predicted the HLA-A and HLA-B alleles for most subjects in the first cohort. The cohort was sequenced for TCR beta chains only, and without alpha or paired-chain data the features that could be detected were limited. The sequencing pipeline was judged likely to have produced a cluster of highly shared sequence variants as a technical artifact. In an earlier analysis of some 550 of the donors, most TCR beta V segments were observed in productive rearrangements about 87% or about 30% of the time, broadly matching IMGT annotations. Sequencing depth was assumed to be roughly uniform across donors in the presence/absence analyses, though that assumption may not hold. Some IMGT-functional V segments, including TRBV6-2 and TRBV6-3, could not be told apart with the 87-base-pair reads, so those segments were excluded. According to a later analysis, most CMV-associated TCR beta chains appeared to be HLA-restricted, and the HLA associations seemed to be driven largely by CMV exposure. A later analysis found that HLA-associated TCR beta chains were more clonally expanded and had lower generation probabilities than equally common non-associated chains. Because counts were too low, roughly 16 rarely observed V segments, including chromosome 9 orphons, were left out of the earlier analysis of about 500 of the donors. In a later analysis, around 15,000 TCR beta sequences were associated with specific HLA alleles at a false discovery rate of 0.05. While some public TCRs were present in many individuals, most TCR sequences turned up only very rarely across donors. Immune exposure information for the cohort was limited to CMV serostatus. Three of the identified cytomegalovirus-associated TCR beta chains were confirmed in vitro to be specific for cytomegalovirus antigens.

The receptor was derived from a middle-aged man in good health and CMV-seronegative. Sequencing input: PBMCs. The V gene is TRBV28 and the J gene is TRBJ2-7; TRBD1 fits 9 bases in the junction. The sequenced DNA is TGTGCCAGCAGTTTATACGACGGGACAGGGTCGGCGTACGAGCAGTACTTC. It translates as CASSLYDGTGSAYEQYF.